Listed here are 19 T cell receptor beta chains from one sample, sequenced in a study of PD-1 blockade in classical Hodgkin lymphoma. Time point in this sample: cycle 4 day 1 (C4D1), after more than five weeks of nivolumab. Each of the patients experienced relapse following autologous stem cell transplantation, and their brentuximab vedotin exposure differed. Clones were sequenced by immunoSEQ multiplex PCR, and TCRdb holds only the in-frame ones, with some missing. The profile covers roughly 50,000 clones, with 90% appearing a single time and around 14% taken by the ten largest. Material: peripheral blood mononuclear cells (PBMCs), obtained before the fourth cycle of nivolumab. The receptor set was obtained from a human donor with classical Hodgkin lymphoma.

V gene TRBV11-2 combines with J gene TRBJ1-1; no clear D gene. The CDR3 runs to 14 residues. Deletions cut 2 bases from V and 2 bases from J, with 9 bases between. CDR1 and CDR2 from the germline V gene are SGHAT and FQNNGV. CDR3 in DNA: TGTGCCAGCAGCTTACAGGTAGCTAACACTGAAGCTTTCTTT. Translating gives CASSLQVANTEAFF.

The V call is TRBV9, the J call TRBJ2-3; 9 nucleotides align to TRBD1. The CDR3 loop spans 14 amino acids. Germline lookup yields CDR1 SGDLS and CDR2 YYNGEE. V lost 3 bases and J lost 3; bases outside the gene matches: 2. The CDR3 region is CASSETGGTDTQYF. CDR3 nucleotide sequence: TGTGCCAGCAGCGAGACAGGGGGGACAGATACGCAGTATTTT. Based on the CDR3 plus reference TRBV9 and TRBJ2-3, the full variable domain is DSGVTQTPKHLITATGQRVTLRCSPRSGDLSVYWYQQSLDQGLQFLIQYYNGEERAKGNILERFSAQQFPDLHSELNLSSLELGDSALYFCASSETGGTDTQYFGPGTRLTVL.

The chain joins TRBV29-1 to TRBJ2-5, with TRBD1 as a possible D gene (6 bases). The V end was cut by 0 bases, the J end by 13 bases, with 9 bases between. Per germline, CDR1 SQVTM and CDR2 ANQGSEA. CDR3 length: 10 amino acids. For the CDR3, the DNA is TGCAGCGTTGAAGATGGGACATTGTACTTC. This translates into CSVEDGTLYF.

This clone has just one count. This chain connects TRBV6-6 to TRBJ2-7; 7 positions match TRBD1. From germline, CDR1 is MNHNY and CDR2 SVGAGI (reference sequence). The CDR3 has 15 amino acids. Losses at the gene ends were 5 bases for V and 6 bases for J; bases not matched to a gene: 13. This CDR3 reads CASSGRVGRGSEQYF. In DNA form, the CDR3 reads TGTGCCAGCAGTGGGCGGGTCGGCAGGGGGAGCGAGCAGTACTTC.

The CDR3 coding sequence is TGCGCCAGCAGCGGCGGAGTCAATCAGCCCCAGCATTTT. Translation gives CASSGGVNQPQHF. The gene calls are TRBV5-1 and TRBJ1-5; D call uncertain. The CDR3 has 13 amino acids. Trimming took off 4 bases at V and 3 bases at J, with 8 bases between the two ends. Germline V lookup: CDR1 SGHRS, CDR2 YFSETQ. The complete variable domain, with remaining parts taken from reference TRBV5-1 and TRBJ1-5, reads KAGVTQTPRYLIKTRGQQVTLSCSPISGHRSVSWYQQTPGQGLQFLFEYFSETQRNKGNFPGRFSGRQFSNSRSEMNVSTLELGDSALYLCASSGGVNQPQHFGDGTRLSIL.

This clone was picked up one time. The rearrangement links TRBV15 to TRBJ1-5; D is perhaps TRBD1 (5 bases). Germline loops: CDR1 LNHNV, CDR2 YYDKDF (reference sequence). The CDR3 sequence is 18 residues long. Deletions cut 4 bases from V and 3 bases from J, with 22 bases between. The CDR3 bases are TGTGCCACCAGCATATCCACCCGGTTGAGGGGTGACAATCAGCCCCAGCATTTT. It translates to CATSISTRLRGDNQPQHF.

This sequence joins TRBV19 and TRBJ2-4; possibly TRBD2 for D (5 bases). The V end lost 5 bases, the J end lost 1 base, and 12 bases lay between the germline ends. Germline loops: CDR1 LNHDA, CDR2 SQIVND (reference sequence). The CDR3 length is 15 residues. The CDR3 nucleotides are TGTGCCAGTAGTGTCGGAGGAATTGCCAAAAACATTCAGTACTTC. Its protein product is CASSVGGIAKNIQYF.

The CDR3 coding sequence is TGTGCCAGCAGTACCTCGGGGGAGACCCAGTACTTC. Amino acid sequence: CASSTSGETQYF. The rearrangement joins TRBV28 to TRBJ2-5, with D possibly TRBD2 on 5 matching bases. The CDR3 spans 12 residues. Germline CDR1 and CDR2: MDHEN and SYDVKM. V gave up 5 bases and J gave up 5 bases, with 9 bases separating them. The full variable domain, completed using reference TRBV28 and TRBJ2-5, is DVKVTQSSRYLVKRTGEKVFLECVQDMDHENMFWYRQDPGLGLRLIYFSYDVKMKEKGDIPEGYSVSREKKERFSLILESASTNQTSMYLCASSTSGETQYFGPGTRLLVL.

The chain recombines TRBV18 with TRBJ2-5; 8 nucleotides agree with TRBD2. Germline V gene data show CDR1 as KGHSH and CDR2 as LQKENI. CDR3 size: 14 residues. J lost 1 base, V lost 5 bases, and 3 bases had no gene match. The CDR3: CASSELAAQETQYF. The CDR3 nucleotides read TGTGCCAGCTCAGAACTAGCGGCCCAAGAGACCCAGTACTTC.

This clone was found once. This chain uses TRBV18 with TRBJ1-2; no reliable D call. With 5 bases removed from V and 6 bases from J, the gap between germline ends came to 13 bases. CDR3 length: 13 residues. Per germline, CDR1 KGHSH and CDR2 LQKENI. In DNA, the CDR3 is TGTGCCAGCTCAGAGACTTCCGATCATGGCTACACCTTC. Its translation is CASSETSDHGYTF.

The rearrangement links TRBV10-3 to TRBJ2-7; D may correspond to TRBD1 or TRBD2 (7 bases each). This CDR3 has 15 amino acids. V lost 2 bases, J lost 5 bases, and 16 bases lay in between. The germline V gene has CDR1 ENHRY and CDR2 SYGVKD. The CDR3 loop reads CAISEPDRRGNEQYF. The CDR3 DNA is TGTGCCATCAGTGAGCCGGACAGGCGGGGGAACGAGCAGTACTTC.

The rearrangement joins TRBV30 to TRBJ2-4; tentative D call: TRBD1 (6 bases). CDR1 and CDR2 from the germline V gene are GTSNPN and SVGIG (reference sequence). This CDR3 region has 17 residues. V lost 3 bases to trimming and J lost 1 base, with 19 bases between them. CDR3 nucleotides: TGTGCCTGGAGGTTTCAACAGGGAAGGGGTGCCAAAAACATTCAGTACTTC. Its translation is CAWRFQQGRGAKNIQYF. The whole variable domain, remainder taken from reference TRBV30 and TRBJ2-4, is SQTIHQWPATLVQPVGSPLSLECTVEGTSNPNLYWYRQAAGRGLQLLFYSVGIGQISSEVPQNLSASRPQDRQFILSSKKLLLSDSGFYLCAWRFQQGRGAKNIQYFGAGTRLSVL.

This rearrangement joins TRBV19 to TRBJ1-4, with TRBD1 matching 8 bases. J lost 8 bases, V lost 9 bases, and 11 bases had no gene match. Germline CDR1 and CDR2: LNHDA and SQIVND (reference sequence). This CDR3 region has 14 residues. The CDR3 nucleotides read TGTGCCAGCCTCATGGACAGACAGGGGGAAAAACTGTTTTTT. This translates into CASLMDRQGEKLFF.

The V and J genes are TRBV6-1 and TRBJ1-1, with D perhaps TRBD1 (6 bases). Germline CDR1 MNHNS, CDR2 SASEGT. The CDR3 loop spans 15 amino acids. The V and J ends lost 5 bases and 0 bases respectively, with 13 bases between them. This CDR3 reads CASSPRTVVNTEAFF. The CDR3, as DNA: TGTGCCAGCAGTCCCCGGACAGTAGTGAACACTGAAGCTTTCTTT.

The V call is TRBV28, the J call TRBJ2-2; 8 bases align to TRBD2. V lost 6 bases and J lost 2; bases outside the gene matches: 8. Germline V lookup: CDR1 MDHEN, CDR2 SYDVKM. This CDR3 region has 16 residues. The CDR3: CASSRNSGKNTGELFF. CDR3 DNA sequence: TGTGCCAGCAGCCGTAATAGCGGGAAAAACACCGGGGAGCTGTTTTTT. Looking up the rest from reference TRBV28 and TRBJ2-2 gives the full variable domain: DVKVTQSSRYLVKRTGEKVFLECVQDMDHENMFWYRQDPGLGLRLIYFSYDVKMKEKGDIPEGYSVSREKKERFSLILESASTNQTSMYLCASSRNSGKNTGELFFGEGSRLTVL.

The V and J genes are TRBV6-1 and TRBJ2-7, with 15 bases that match TRBD2. This CDR3 comprises 20 residues. Unmatched junction bases numbered 18, after V lost 4 bases and J lost 5 bases. The germline CDR1 and CDR2 sequences are MNHNS and SASEGT. The DNA for the CDR3 is TGTGCCAGCAGTGCAGAAGAAACCTGGACTAGCGGGAGGGCCCCCAACGAGCAGTACTTC. This sequence encodes CASSAEETWTSGRAPNEQYF.

Details on this clone: One end of the junction does not line up with germline, which may come from a read error. The J gene is TRBJ2-2, the V gene TRBV7-7, with D perhaps given as TRBD1 or TRBD2 (5 bases each). The length of the CDR3 is 17 residues. Germline CDR1 SSHAT, CDR2 FNYEAQ (reference sequence). The chain's CDR3 is CASSSQGRDGNTGELFF. The CDR3 DNA follows: TGTGCTAGCAGCAGCCAAGGAAGGGACGGAAACACCGGGGAGCTGTTTTTT.

The J gene is TRBJ2-3, the V gene TRBV10-1; D remains unclear. Per the germline V gene, CDR1 is WNHNN and CDR2 is SYGVQD (reference sequence). The V gene lost 5 bases and the J gene lost 0 bases, with 21 bases spanning the gap. The CDR3 runs 18 residues. The CDR3 DNA follows: TGCGCCAGCAGTCGCGCCCCCCTCGGACCCCGGAGCACAGATACGCAGTATTTT. It yields the protein CASSRAPLGPRSTDTQYF.

The chain is built from TRBV7-3 and TRBJ2-1, with 7 bases aligning to TRBD2. The CDR3 runs 15 residues. Looked up from germline, CDR1 is SGHTA and CDR2 is FQGTGA. The junction had 13 bases not matched to a gene; V was cut back by 5 bases and J by 9 bases. CDR3: CASSPGYGRALEQFF. CDR3 DNA: TGTGCCAGCAGCCCTGGGTATGGGAGGGCCCTTGAGCAGTTCTTC.